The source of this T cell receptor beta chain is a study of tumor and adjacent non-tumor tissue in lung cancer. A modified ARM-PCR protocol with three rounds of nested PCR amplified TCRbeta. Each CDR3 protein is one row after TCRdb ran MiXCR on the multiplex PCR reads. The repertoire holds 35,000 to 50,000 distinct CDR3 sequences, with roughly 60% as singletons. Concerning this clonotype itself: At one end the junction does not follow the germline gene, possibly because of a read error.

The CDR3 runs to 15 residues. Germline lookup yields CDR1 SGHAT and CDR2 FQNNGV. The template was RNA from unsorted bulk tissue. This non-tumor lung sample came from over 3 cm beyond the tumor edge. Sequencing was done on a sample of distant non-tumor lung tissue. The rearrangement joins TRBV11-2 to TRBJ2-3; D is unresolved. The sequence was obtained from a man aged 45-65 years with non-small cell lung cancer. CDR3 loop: CANSLVTSSTDTQYF. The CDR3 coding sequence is TGTGCCAACAGCTTAGTGACATCTAGCACAGATACGCAGTATTTT.